Described below is a single T cell receptor beta chain sequence and its context. This sample is part of a study of T-cell memory formation after mild COVID-19. After 5'RACE with constant-segment primers, TCR alpha and TCR beta cDNA libraries carrying sample barcodes and UMIs were obtained. MiXCR was run by TCRdb on the 5' RACE reads, yielding one entry per CDR3 protein. The table has roughly 68,000 distinct CDR3 sequences, around 15% seen once. This CDR3 has 15 residues. In germline, CDR1 is SQVTM, CDR2 ANQGSEA. V lost 3 bases, J lost 3 bases, and 18 bases lay in between. The J gene is TRBJ2-7, the V gene TRBV29-1, with D possibly called TRBD1 or TRBD2 (5 bases each). The sequence was collected from an adult woman who had mild COVID-19 (a few samples of this study predate the infection). Cell type and time point are not known. Input material: PBMCs or a T cell subset sorted from them (not recorded which). This CDR3 reads CSVESGRTTNYEQYF. The CDR3 DNA sequence: TGCAGCGTTGAGTCGGGACGAACAACAAACTACGAGCAGTACTTC.